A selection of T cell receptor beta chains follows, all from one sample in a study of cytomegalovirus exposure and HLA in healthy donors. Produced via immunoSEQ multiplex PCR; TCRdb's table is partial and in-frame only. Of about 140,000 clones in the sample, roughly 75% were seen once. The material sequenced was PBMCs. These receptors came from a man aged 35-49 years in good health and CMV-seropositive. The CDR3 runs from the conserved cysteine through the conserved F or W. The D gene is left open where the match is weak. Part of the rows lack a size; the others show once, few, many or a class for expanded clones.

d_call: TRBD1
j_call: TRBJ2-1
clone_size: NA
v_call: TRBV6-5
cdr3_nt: TGTGCCACACACAACCCCGGACAGGGCAACAATGAGCAGTTCTTC
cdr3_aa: CATHNPGQGNNEQFF

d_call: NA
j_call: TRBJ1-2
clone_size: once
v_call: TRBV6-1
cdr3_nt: TGTGCCAGCCTACGGAACTATGGCTACACCTTC
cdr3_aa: CASLRNYGYTF

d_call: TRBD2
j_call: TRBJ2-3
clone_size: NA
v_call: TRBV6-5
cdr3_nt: TGTGCCAGCAGAATAGTCGGGAGGGCCCGTACGCAGTATTTT
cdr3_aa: CASRIVGRARTQYF

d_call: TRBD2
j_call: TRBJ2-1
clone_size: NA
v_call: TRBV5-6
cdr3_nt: TGTGCCAGCAGCTCAAGACTAGCGGGGGGGCCGGGTTACAATGAGCAGTTCTTC
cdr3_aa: CASSSRLAGGPGYNEQFF

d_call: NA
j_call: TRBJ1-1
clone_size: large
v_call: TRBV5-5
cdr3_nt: TGTGCCAGCAGCTTGGGGTTTCGAGGGAACACTGAAGCTTTCTTT
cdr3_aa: CASSLGFRGNTEAFF

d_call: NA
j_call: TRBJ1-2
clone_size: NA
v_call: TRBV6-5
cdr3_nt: TGTGCCAGCAGTTACTCGAAGCAGGGCTTGTATGGCTACACCTTC
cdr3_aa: CASSYSKQGLYGYTF

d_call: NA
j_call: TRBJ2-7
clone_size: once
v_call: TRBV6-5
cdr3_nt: TGTGCCAGCAGTTACTCCCGACAGGACGAGCAGTACTTC
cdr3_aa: CASSYSRQDEQYF

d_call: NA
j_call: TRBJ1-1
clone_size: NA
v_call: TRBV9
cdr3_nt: TGTGCCAGCAGCCAGGGGCGGGTGAACACTGAAGCTTTCTTT
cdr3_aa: CASSQGRVNTEAFF

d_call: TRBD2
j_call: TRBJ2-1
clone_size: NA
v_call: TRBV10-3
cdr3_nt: TGTGCCATCAGTGAGTCCGAACTTGGCGGGAGAGGCAATGAGCAGTTCTTC
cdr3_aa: CAISESELGGRGNEQFF

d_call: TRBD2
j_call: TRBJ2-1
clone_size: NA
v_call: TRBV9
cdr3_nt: TGTGCCAGCAGCGCCCGACTAGCGGATTACAATGAGCAGTTCTTC
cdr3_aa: CASSARLADYNEQFF

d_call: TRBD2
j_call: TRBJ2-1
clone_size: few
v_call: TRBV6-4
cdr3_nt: TGTGCCAGCAGTGAAGTAGCGGGAGCCTACAATGAGCAGTTCTTC
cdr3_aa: CASSEVAGAYNEQFF

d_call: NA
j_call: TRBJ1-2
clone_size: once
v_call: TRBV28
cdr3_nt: TGTGCCAGCAGCACATCTTTCGGGGACTATGGCTACACCTTC
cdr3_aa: CASSTSFGDYGYTF

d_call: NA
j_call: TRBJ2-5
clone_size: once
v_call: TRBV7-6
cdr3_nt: TGTGCCAGCAGCTTAGGATCAGGGGTTGGAGAGACCCAGTACTTC
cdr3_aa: CASSLGSGVGETQYF

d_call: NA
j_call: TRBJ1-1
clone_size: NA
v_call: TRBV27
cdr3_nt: TGTGCCAGCAGTTTATCAGGCAGGGGCGAAGCTTTCTTT
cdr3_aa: CASSLSGRGEAFF

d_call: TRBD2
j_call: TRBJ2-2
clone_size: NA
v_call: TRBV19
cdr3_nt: TGTGCCACCCTAGCGGTGAACACCGGGGAGCTGTTTTTT
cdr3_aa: CATLAVNTGELFF

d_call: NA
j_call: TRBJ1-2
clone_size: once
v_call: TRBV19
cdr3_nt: TGTGCCAGTAGTATGGGGGCGCCTTCCAGGAGGCCGTCGGGTGGCTACACCTTC
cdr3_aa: CASSMGAPSRRPSGGYTF

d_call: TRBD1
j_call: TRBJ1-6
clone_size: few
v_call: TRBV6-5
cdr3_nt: TGTGCCAGCAGGCACCGGGACAGGGTCTCACCCCTCCACTTT
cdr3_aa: CASRHRDRVSPLHF

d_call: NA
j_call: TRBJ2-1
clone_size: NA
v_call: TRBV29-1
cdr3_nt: TGCAGCGTTGAATTACCTAGGGGGAGCTCCTACAATGAGCAGTTCTTC
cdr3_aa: CSVELPRGSSYNEQFF

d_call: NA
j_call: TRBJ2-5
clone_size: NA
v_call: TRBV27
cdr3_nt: TGTGCCAGCAGGCCTGACGGCGGTGGCACCCAGTACTTC
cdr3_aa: CASRPDGGGTQYF

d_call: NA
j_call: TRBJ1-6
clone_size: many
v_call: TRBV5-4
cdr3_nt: TGTGCCAGCAGCTTGTTCGACAGGTCCTATAATTCACCCCTCCACTTT
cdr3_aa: CASSLFDRSYNSPLHF

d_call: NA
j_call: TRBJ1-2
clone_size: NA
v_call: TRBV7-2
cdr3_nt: TGTGCCAGCAGCACTTTGAGGACACACGGCTACACCTTC
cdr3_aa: CASSTLRTHGYTF

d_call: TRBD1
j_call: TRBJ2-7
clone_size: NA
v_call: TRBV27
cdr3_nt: TGTGCCAGCAGTTCATCGGGACAGGGTCACGAGCAGTACTTC
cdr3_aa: CASSSSGQGHEQYF

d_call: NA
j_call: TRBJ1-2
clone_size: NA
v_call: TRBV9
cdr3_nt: TGTGCCAGCAGCGACATAAACAGGGTAGCCTATGGCTACACCTTC
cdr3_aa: CASSDINRVAYGYTF

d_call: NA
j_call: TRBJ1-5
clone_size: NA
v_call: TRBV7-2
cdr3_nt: TGTGCCAGCAGCTTAAACGGGATTGAAAGCAATCAGCCCCAGCATTTT
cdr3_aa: CASSLNGIESNQPQHF

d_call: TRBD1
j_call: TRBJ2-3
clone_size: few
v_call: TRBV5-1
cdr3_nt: TGCGCCAGCAGCTTGGATTCGGGACAGGGAGGAGATACGCAGTATTTT
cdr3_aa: CASSLDSGQGGDTQYF

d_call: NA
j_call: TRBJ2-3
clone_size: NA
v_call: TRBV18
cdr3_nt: TGTGCCAGCTCACCAAACGGGTTCGCAGATACGCAGTATTTT
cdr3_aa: CASSPNGFADTQYF

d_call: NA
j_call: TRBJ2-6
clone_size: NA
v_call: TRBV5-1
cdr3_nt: TGCGCCAGCCGCCTGGGGCCCTCTGGGGCCAACGTCCTGACTTTC
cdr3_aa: CASRLGPSGANVLTF

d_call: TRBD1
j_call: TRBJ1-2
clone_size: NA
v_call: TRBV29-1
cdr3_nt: TGCAGCGTCACAATACCCGGGACAGGGAACGGCTACACCTTC
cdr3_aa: CSVTIPGTGNGYTF

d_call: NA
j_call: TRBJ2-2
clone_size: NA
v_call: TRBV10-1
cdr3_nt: TGCGCCAGCAGTGTTCTAGGGGGTGACACCGGGGAGCTGTTTTTT
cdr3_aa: CASSVLGGDTGELFF

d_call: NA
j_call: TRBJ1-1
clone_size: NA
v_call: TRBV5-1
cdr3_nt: TGCGCCAGCAGCTCTCCGACAGACATGAACACTGAAGCTTTCTTT
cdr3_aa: CASSSPTDMNTEAFF

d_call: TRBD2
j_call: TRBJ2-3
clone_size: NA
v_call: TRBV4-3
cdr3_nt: TGCGCCAGCAGCCAAGCGGTTAGCGGGGGGGCGGATACGCAGTATTTT
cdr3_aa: CASSQAVSGGADTQYF

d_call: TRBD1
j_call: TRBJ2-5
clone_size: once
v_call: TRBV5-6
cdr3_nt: TGTGCCAGCAGCTATGGAGGCAGGGGGGAGACCCAGTACTTC
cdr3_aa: CASSYGGRGETQYF

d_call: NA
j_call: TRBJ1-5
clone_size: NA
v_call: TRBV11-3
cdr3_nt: TGTGCCAGCAGTTCGGGGGGGCTGGGGAATCAGCCCCAGCATTTT
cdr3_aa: CASSSGGLGNQPQHF